Below are 28 T cell receptor beta chains sequenced from a single sample in a study of T-cell reconstitution after alpha-beta-depleted transplantation in children. For TCRbeta, the library was prepared with unique molecular identifiers. MiXCR was run by TCRdb on the PCR reads, yielding one entry per CDR3 protein. The sample contains hundreds of thousands of distinct CDR3 sequences, approximately 12% of which appear only once. The sample consisted of PBMCs from the stem cell graft donor, taken from the stem cell graft. The source of these receptors is a human donor who donated a stem cell graft to a child with combined immunodeficiency.

In its sample, this clonotype was seen many times. The chain recombines TRBV20-1 with TRBJ1-3; the D gene is possibly TRBD1 (6 bases). CDR1 is DFQATT, CDR2 SNEGSKA, per germline (reference sequence). V gave up 2 bases and J gave up 3 bases, with 11 bases separating them. This CDR3 is 14 amino acids long. The CDR3 protein is CSARKTGGGNTIYF. For the CDR3, the DNA is TGCAGTGCTAGAAAGACAGGCGGTGGAAACACCATATATTTT.

This clonotype was recorded only once. This sequence joins TRBV4-2 and TRBJ1-4; D gene uncertain. Germline V gene data show CDR1 as LGHNA and CDR2 as YNFKEQ. The CDR3 loop spans 15 amino acids. V was pared by 1 base and J by 1 base, with 7 bases between. The CDR3 DNA reads as TGTGCCAGCAGCCAAGCTGGGATAACTAATGAAAAACTGTTTTTT. Residues: CASSQAGITNEKLFF.

This clonotype was counted between two and nine times. The chain couples TRBV29-1 to TRBJ2-1; 7 bases map to TRBD2. CDR3 size: 11 residues. CDR1 SQVTM and CDR2 ANQGSEA come from the germline V gene. J gave up 16 bases and V 5 bases, and 11 bases lay outside the gene matches. CDR3 sequence (DNA): TGCAGCGTTCAGCAGGGAGGGGTGTATTTCTTC. This codes for CSVQQGGVYFF.

The table lists this clonotype with a few counts. V is TRBV12-5 and J is TRBJ2-1, with D perhaps TRBD1 or TRBD2 (6 bases each). The CDR3 loop spans 15 amino acids. V lost 5 bases and J lost 0, with 11 bases in between. In germline, CDR1 is LGHNT, CDR2 FRNRAP. CDR3: CASGAGTTSYNEQFF. Here the CDR3 DNA reads TGTGCTAGTGGTGCGGGGACAACCTCCTACAATGAGCAGTTCTTC.

A single count supports this clonotype. The chain has TRBV5-5 and TRBJ2-5; the D is unclear. CDR3 size: 13 residues. With 4 bases removed from V and 5 bases from J, the gap between germline ends came to 12 bases. Germline assignment: CDR1 SGHKS and CDR2 YYEKEE (reference sequence). CDR3 sequence: CASSDEATETQYF. The CDR3 DNA sequence: TGTGCCAGCAGCGATGAAGCGACGGAGACCCAGTACTTC.

V gene TRBV29-1 combines with J gene TRBJ2-7; 9 positions agree with TRBD1. Germline assignment: CDR1 SQVTM and CDR2 ANQGSEA. The trim removed 6 bases at V and 1 base at J, leaving 7 bases unmatched. This CDR3 is 14 amino acids long. The CDR3 nucleotides are TGCAGCGTACAAGGACAGGGGAGGTCCTACGAGCAGTACTTC. Translation gives CSVQGQGRSYEQYF.

In this sample, this clonotype turned up a few times. The V call is TRBV21-1, the J call TRBJ2-7; TRBD2 is the table's D call, not checked against the DNA. TRBV21-1 is designated a pseudogene. This CDR3 region has 16 residues. This CDR3 is CASSKAERVDAYEQYF. Here the CDR3 DNA reads TGTGCCAGCAGCAAAGCAGAGCGGGTGGATGCTTACGAGCAGTACTTC.

This clonotype was picked up a small number of times. The genes are TRBV9 and TRBJ1-1; 10 bases agree with TRBD1. Germline assignment: CDR1 SGDLS and CDR2 YYNGEE. This CDR3 spans 16 amino acids. Trimming cost V 3 bases and J 4 bases; bases outside gene matches: 9. Written as DNA, the CDR3 is TGTGCCAGCAGCGGTTGGGACAGGGGTGTAGTCACTGAAGCTTTCTTT. Protein product: CASSGWDRGVVTEAFF.

This clonotype was counted a few times. The chain recombines TRBV28 with TRBJ2-1; 7 bases agree with TRBD1. This CDR3 is built from 15 residues. With V trimmed by 4 bases and J by 5 bases, 8 bases remained unmatched. The germline V gene encodes CDR1 MDHEN and CDR2 SYDVKM. For the CDR3, the DNA is TGTGCCAGCAGTTCACAACGACAGGGAGACAATGAGCAGTTCTTC. Residues: CASSSQRQGDNEQFF.

This clonotype was found many times. This sequence joins TRBV29-1 and TRBJ2-7, with 7 positions matching TRBD2. This CDR3 has 15 residues. Germline lookup yields CDR1 SQVTM and CDR2 ANQGSEA. V gave up 7 bases and J gave up 7 bases; unmatched junction bases: 19. CDR3 sequence reads: CSGTGGPGILGEQYF. The DNA for the CDR3 is TGCAGCGGTACGGGGGGTCCCGGAATTTTAGGGGAGCAGTACTTC.

This clonotype was found many times. The rearrangement joins TRBV27 to TRBJ2-7; D might be TRBD2 (5 bases). In germline, CDR1 is MNHEY, CDR2 SMNVEV (reference sequence). The CDR3 contains 14 residues. The V and J ends lost 4 bases and 2 bases respectively, with 12 bases between them. The CDR3 DNA sequence: TGTGCCAGCAGTTGGAACGGGGATACCTACGAGCAGTACTTC. Its protein is CASSWNGDTYEQYF.

In this sample, this clonotype turned up a few times. This chain connects TRBV10-2 to TRBJ2-1; no clear D gene. Germline V gene data show CDR1 as WSHSY and CDR2 as SAAADI. This CDR3 is 12 amino acids long. Trimming removed 4 bases from V and 10 bases from J, with 11 bases in between. The DNA for the CDR3 is TGCGCCAGCAGTGGTTTGGACGTGGAGCAGTTCTTC. Its translation is CASSGLDVEQFF.

This chain joins TRBV6-2 or TRBV6-3 and TRBJ2-2; 7 bases match TRBD2. The CDR3 has 16 amino acids. CDR1 is MNHEY and CDR2 is SVGEGT in the germline V gene. V trimming: 1 base; J trimming: 3 bases; junction bases outside the gene matches: 5. In DNA, the CDR3 is TGTGCCAGCAGTTACTGGGAGGGGTTTGACACCGGGGAGCTGTTTTTT. Translation: CASSYWEGFDTGELFF.

The chain employs TRBV4-3 and TRBJ2-2; possibly TRBD1 for D (6 bases). V shed 4 bases and J shed 3 bases, with 12 bases lying between them. The CDR3 contains 15 residues. Looked up from germline, CDR1 is LGHNA and CDR2 is YSLEER. CDR3 bases: TGCGCCAGCAGCCCCGGACAGCTGTACACCGGGGAGCTGTTTTTT. As protein: CASSPGQLYTGELFF.

The chain employs TRBV30 and TRBJ1-2; no clear D. Looked up from germline, CDR1 is GTSNPN and CDR2 is SVGIG (reference sequence). Trimming stripped 4 bases from V and 0 bases from J, with 15 bases between. The CDR3 has 15 amino acids. CDR3 in DNA: TGTGCCTGGAACCAACGTGGCGAAGCTAACTATGGCTACACCTTC. As protein: CAWNQRGEANYGYTF.

The rearrangement joins TRBV27 to TRBJ1-5; 8 bases are shared with TRBD1. V dropped 6 bases and J dropped 0; count of bases not matched to a gene: 13. CDR1 is MNHEY, CDR2 SMNVEV, per germline (reference sequence). The CDR3 loop spans 18 amino acids. The CDR3 reads CASSPGTGYPDSNQPQHF. For the CDR3, the DNA is TGTGCCAGCAGCCCCGGGACAGGCTACCCGGATAGCAATCAGCCCCAGCATTTT.

This clonotype was found a few times. The chain uses TRBV10-3 and TRBJ2-7, with D possibly TRBD2 on 6 matching bases. CDR1 and CDR2 (germline): ENHRY, SYGVKD. The V and J ends lost 5 bases and 2 bases respectively, with 16 bases between them. The length of the CDR3 is 15 residues. CDR3 loop: CAISRGVPSTYEQYF. In DNA, the CDR3 is TGTGCCATCAGTCGCGGGGTCCCCTCGACCTACGAGCAGTACTTC.

The sample holds many counts of this clonotype. The chain uses TRBV5-6 and TRBJ2-1, with TRBD2 matching 13 bases. The J segment lost 9 bases and the V segment lost 2 bases, leaving 8 bases of the junction unmatched. Germline loops: CDR1 SGHDT, CDR2 YYEEEE. The CDR3 has 16 amino acids. The DNA of the CDR3 is TGTGCCAGCAGCTTCCTGACTAGCGGGGGGAAATCTGAGCAGTTCTTC. It codes for CASSFLTSGGKSEQFF.

This clonotype occurred many times. The J gene is TRBJ2-1, the V gene TRBV12-3 or TRBV12-4; 16 nucleotides match TRBD2. This CDR3 region has 16 residues. Trimming cost V 5 bases and J 7 bases; bases outside gene matches: 5. CDR3 DNA: TGTGCCAGCAGTGCCCCGGGACTAGCGGGGGGGAATGAGCAGTTCTTC. This translates into CASSAPGLAGGNEQFF.

This chain joins TRBV12-3 or TRBV12-4 and TRBJ1-5, with 7 bases lining up with TRBD1. The J segment lost 6 bases and the V segment lost 2 bases, leaving 4 bases of the junction unmatched. The CDR3 covers 14 residues. CDR3 in amino acids: CASSLTGEPQPQHF. Written as DNA, the CDR3 is TGTGCCAGCAGTTTAACAGGGGAACCTCAGCCCCAGCATTTT.

This chain uses TRBV11-2 with TRBJ2-6; D call uncertain. CDR1 and CDR2 from the germline V gene are SGHAT and FQNNGV. V was trimmed by 1 base and J by 0 bases, leaving 10 bases between them. This CDR3 comprises 17 residues. For the CDR3, the DNA is TGTGCCAGCAGCTTAGGTAGAGCCTTCTCTGGGGCCAACGTCCTGACTTTC. This sequence encodes CASSLGRAFSGANVLTF.

This chain joins TRBV9 and TRBJ2-5, with D possibly being TRBD1 or TRBD2 (5 bases each). The CDR3 sequence is 15 residues long. Looked up from germline, CDR1 is SGDLS and CDR2 is YYNGEE. Trimming pared 0 bases from V and 3 bases from J, leaving 12 bases between. DNA for the CDR3: TGTGCCAGCAGCGTAGGGGGACGGCTGGAAGAGACCCAGTACTTC. Its translation is CASSVGGRLEETQYF.

This clonotype was seen more than once but under ten times. This chain uses TRBV12-3 or TRBV12-4 with TRBJ2-1; D is possibly TRBD2 (5 bases). This CDR3 spans 14 amino acids. Trimming pared 0 bases from V and 5 bases from J, leaving 8 bases between. This CDR3 is CASSLAGVDNEQFF. The CDR3 DNA reads TGTGCCAGCAGTTTAGCCGGGGTGGACAATGAGCAGTTCTTC.

This clonotype was observed many times. V usage is TRBV20-1 and J usage is TRBJ2-7; unclear D gene. The V end was cut by 7 bases, the J end by 3 bases, with 10 bases between. Germline CDR1 reads DFQATT; CDR2 reads SNEGSKA (reference sequence). The CDR3 length is 11 residues. The CDR3, as DNA: TGCAGTGGTCAGCTCAGCTACGAGCAGTACTTC. Amino acid sequence: CSGQLSYEQYF.

This chain links TRBV7-9 with TRBJ2-2, with TRBD2 as a possible D gene (5 bases). This CDR3 spans 15 amino acids. The V end lost 2 bases, the J end lost 2 bases, and 9 bases lay between the germline ends. Germline V gene sequence: CDR1 SEHNR, CDR2 FQNEAQ (reference sequence). Here the CDR3 reads CASSLISGNTGELFF. The CDR3, as DNA: TGTGCCAGCAGCTTAATCAGCGGCAACACCGGGGAGCTGTTTTTT.

This chain joins TRBV3-1 and TRBJ2-7; no clear D gene. This CDR3 has 14 amino acids. Per germline, CDR1 LGHDT and CDR2 YNNKEL (reference sequence). V dropped 1 base and J dropped 2 bases, with 9 bases sitting between them. CDR3 residues: CASSQGTSTYEQYF. CDR3 in DNA: TGTGCCAGCAGCCAAGGTACGTCTACCTACGAGCAGTACTTC.

The chain employs TRBV28 and TRBJ1-1; D is unclear. V was shortened by 2 bases and J by 4 bases, with 11 bases between the two germline ends. This CDR3 has 14 residues. Germline values: CDR1 MDHEN, CDR2 SYDVKM. In DNA form, the CDR3 reads TGTGCCAGCAGTTTAGTCAAGGAGAGCACTGAAGCTTTCTTT. It yields the protein CASSLVKESTEAFF. The full variable domain, its missing parts supplied by reference TRBV28 and TRBJ1-1, is DVKVTQSSRYLVKRTGEKVFLECVQDMDHENMFWYRQDPGLGLRLIYFSYDVKMKEKGDIPEGYSVSREKKERFSLILESASTNQTSMYLCASSLVKESTEAFFGQGTRLTVV.

The chain is built from TRBV12-3 or TRBV12-4 and TRBJ2-3; no clear D. V was pared by 3 bases and J by 8 bases, with 9 bases between. CDR3 length: 12 residues. The CDR3 loop is CASSFPLGTQYF. DNA of the CDR3: TGTGCCAGCAGTTTTCCACTCGGTACGCAGTATTTT.